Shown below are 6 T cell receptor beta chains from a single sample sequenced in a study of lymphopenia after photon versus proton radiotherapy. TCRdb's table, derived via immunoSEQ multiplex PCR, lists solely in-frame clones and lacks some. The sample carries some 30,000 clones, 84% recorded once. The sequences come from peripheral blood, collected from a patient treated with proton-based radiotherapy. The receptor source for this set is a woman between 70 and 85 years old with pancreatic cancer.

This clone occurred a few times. The CDR3 here is CASSLGAYEQYF. CDR3 sequence (DNA): TGTGCCAGCAGTCTCGGGGCCTACGAGCAGTACTTC. The chain joins TRBV2 to TRBJ2-7; a possible D gene is TRBD2 (5 bases). There are 12 residues in the CDR3. The V and J ends lost 5 bases and 2 bases respectively, with 7 bases between them. Germline loops: CDR1 SNHLY, CDR2 FYNNEI.

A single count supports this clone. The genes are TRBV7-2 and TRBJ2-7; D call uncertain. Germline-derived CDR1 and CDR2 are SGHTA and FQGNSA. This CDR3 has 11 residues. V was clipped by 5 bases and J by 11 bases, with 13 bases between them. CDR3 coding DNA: TGTGCCAGCAGCGCCGGGCCCTCTAAGTACTTC. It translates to CASSAGPSKYF.

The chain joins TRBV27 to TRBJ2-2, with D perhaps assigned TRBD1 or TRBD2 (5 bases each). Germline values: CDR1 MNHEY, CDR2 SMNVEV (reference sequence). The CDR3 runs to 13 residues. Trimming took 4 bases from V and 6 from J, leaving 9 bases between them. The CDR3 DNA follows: TGTGCCAGCAGTTCCTTGGGGGCCGGGGAGCTGTTTTTT. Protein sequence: CASSSLGAGELFF.

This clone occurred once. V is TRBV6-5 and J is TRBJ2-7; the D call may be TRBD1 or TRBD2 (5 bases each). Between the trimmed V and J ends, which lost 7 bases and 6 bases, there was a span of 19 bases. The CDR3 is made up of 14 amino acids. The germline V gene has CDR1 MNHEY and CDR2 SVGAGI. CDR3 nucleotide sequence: TGTGCCAGCAAACTGATGGGGGACGTCGGCGAGCAGTACTTC. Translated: CASKLMGDVGEQYF.

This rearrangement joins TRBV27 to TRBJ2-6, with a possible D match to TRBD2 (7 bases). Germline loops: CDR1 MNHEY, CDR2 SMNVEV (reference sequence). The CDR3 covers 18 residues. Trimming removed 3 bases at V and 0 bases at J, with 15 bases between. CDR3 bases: TGTGCCAGCAGTTTGGGGGGGGGCGCGTTCTCTGGGGCCAACGTCCTGACTTTC. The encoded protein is CASSLGGGAFSGANVLTF.

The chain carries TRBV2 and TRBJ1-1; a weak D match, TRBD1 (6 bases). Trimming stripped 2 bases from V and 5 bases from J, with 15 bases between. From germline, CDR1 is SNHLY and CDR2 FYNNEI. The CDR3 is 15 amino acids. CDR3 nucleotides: TGTGCCAGCAGTGAAAGGGCAGGGGTGGGTACTGAAGCTTTCTTT. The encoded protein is CASSERAGVGTEAFF.